This TCR beta chain was sequenced during a study of response to subunit inactivated influenza vaccine. TCRdb re-called the RT-PCR reads through MiXCR, storing one row per CDR3 protein. Of 610,000 or so distinct CDR3 sequences in the sample, 14% were seen once. The CDR3 contains 15 residues. Germline V gives CDR1 SGHRS, CDR2 YFSETQ. J was trimmed by 2 bases and V by 0 bases; bases with no gene match: 1. The specimen was PBMCs from blood, collected 11 to 12 days after vaccination. The chain has TRBV5-1 and TRBJ2-3, with 9 nucleotides matching TRBD1. This clonotype was obtained from a man over 45 who received an inactivated influenza vaccine. This CDR3 reads CASSLGTGVTDTQYF. The CDR3 nucleotides are TGCGCCAGCAGCTTGGGGACAGGGGTCACAGATACGCAGTATTTT.